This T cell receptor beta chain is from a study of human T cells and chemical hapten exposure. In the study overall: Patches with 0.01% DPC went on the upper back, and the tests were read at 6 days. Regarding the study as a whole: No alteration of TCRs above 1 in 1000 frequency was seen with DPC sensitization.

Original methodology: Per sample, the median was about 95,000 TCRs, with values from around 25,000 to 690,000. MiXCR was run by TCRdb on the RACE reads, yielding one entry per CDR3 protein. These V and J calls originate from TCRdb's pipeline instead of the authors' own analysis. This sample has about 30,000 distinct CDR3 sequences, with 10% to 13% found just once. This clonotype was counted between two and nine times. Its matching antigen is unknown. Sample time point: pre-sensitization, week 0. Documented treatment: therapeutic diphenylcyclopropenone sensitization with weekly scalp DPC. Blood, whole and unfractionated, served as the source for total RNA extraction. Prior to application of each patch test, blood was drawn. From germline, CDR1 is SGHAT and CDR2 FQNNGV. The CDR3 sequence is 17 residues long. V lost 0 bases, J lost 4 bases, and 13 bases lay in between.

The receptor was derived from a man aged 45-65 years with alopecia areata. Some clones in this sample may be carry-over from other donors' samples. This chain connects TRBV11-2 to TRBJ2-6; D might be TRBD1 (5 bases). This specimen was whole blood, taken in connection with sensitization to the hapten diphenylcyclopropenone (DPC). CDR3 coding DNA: TGTGCCAGCAGCTTAGAGGCAGGGCAATTGGGGGCCAACGTCCTGACTTTC. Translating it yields CASSLEAGQLGANVLTF.